This TCR beta chain appears in the sequencing data of a study of T cells after yellow fever vaccination. TCRdb redid the calling of the 5' RACE reads with MiXCR, one entry per CDR3 protein. The table shows over 200,000 distinct CDR3 sequences, with less than 7.5% occurring only once. This clonotype was counted a few times. After removal of 5 bases from V and 3 bases from J, the junction contained 16 bases not matched to a gene. The length of the CDR3 is 17 residues. CDR1 and CDR2 (germline): SEHNR, FQNEAQ (reference sequence). This TCR derives from a man aged 25-40 years who received the YFV17D yellow fever vaccine. The starting material was CD4+ T cells sorted from PBMCs, obtained on the day of the yellow fever booster vaccination. The V call is TRBV7-9, the J call TRBJ2-7, with 7 bases matching TRBD1. CDR3 DNA: TGTGCCAGCAGCGTAGATCGGGTAGGACAGGCTCGCTACGAGCAGTACTTC. Translation: CASSVDRVGQARYEQYF.